This T cell receptor beta chain emerged from a study of blood T cell repertoires in COVID-19 (dated by TCRdb to the early 2020s). In terms of the full investigation: The collaborator samples originated in the United States, Italy and Spain and spanned the acute and convalescent phases of COVID-19. The prospective study material was composed of cDNA or gDNA derived from T cells, B-cell-depleted T cells, or PBMCs. Subjects who had been exposed to COVID-19, were actively infected with it, or had recovered from it provided the deeply sampled blood TCRbeta repertoires that made up the dataset. The repertoires were released in a freely available public database intended as a resource for research on the immune response to SARS-CoV-2. The samples were drawn from two sources: the first 160 participants of the ongoing ImmuneRACE study, and approximately 1,300 subjects contributed by 6 global collaborators. A de-identified subject ID, COVID-19 status, age in years and sex were almost always included in the sample metadata. HLA class I and class II types, where available, came from metadata supplied by the sample provider rather than from assay-based typing. What the study reported, not specific to this receptor: The quantity of clinical and demographic metadata differed by source and by participant and was supplied without curation.

The immunoSEQ Assay, a bias-controlled multiplex PCR, was used to amplify TCRbeta CDR3 regions from genomic DNA. On the authors' methods: Nucleated cell counts per sample were estimated from amplification of reference gene primers within the assay. Sequence reads were collapsed and filtered to measure the absolute abundance of every unique TCRbeta CDR3 rearrangement. For each sample, productive Simpson clonality was calculated by taking the square root of Simpson's diversity index across productive rearrangements. TCRdb took over this immuneACCESS table, retaining in-frame rearrangements with V and J assigned. Such tables are incomplete; in checked studies, under half of the missing clones stem from an unresolved V gene, and the remainder is unexplained. That table is the source of V, J and clone size, and D and trimming were worked out from the DNA. Here the sample has 190,000 or so clones; roughly 89% occur a single time. 0.8% to 1% of the sample is held by the ten biggest clonotypes.

A remark on this clone: The antigen it recognizes is unknown. Base-call qualities are not available, and no considerably larger clone is one nucleotide away.

Samples from volunteer blood donors who had recovered from COVID-19 were contributed by a second Seattle source. Each collaborating institution followed its own protocols to collect whole blood in K2EDTA tubes. For TCRbeta analysis, collaborators shipped samples as frozen whole blood, isolated PBMCs, or DNA extracted from either of those sample types. CDR3 length: 15 amino acids, cysteine to phenylalanine. Only the CDR3 region is kept as DNA, spanning 45 bases read in frame from base 1. The sequence was obtained from a woman under 30 who had recovered from COVID-19. The receptor chain draws on TRBV21-1 and TRBJ2-1; the table's D call TRBD1 went unverified against the DNA. TRBV21-1 is assigned pseudogene status. Sequenced input: peripheral blood. At the DNA level, the sequence is TGTGCCAGCAGCAAACAGGGGGCTTCCTACAATGAGCAGTTCTTC. Translated, this gives CASSKQGASYNEQFF.